This T cell receptor beta chain was profiled in a study of T cells after yellow fever vaccination. Study as a whole: Low-cell-number fractions were prepared with SMART-Seq v4 Ultra Low Input.

Study findings and constraints: Relatively few clonotypes were ones that appeared in both CD4 and CD8 compartments. It was a weaker secondary response, yet one that peaked faster, at day 5 versus 15. Any FACS-sorted repertoire could hold abundant clonotypes that contaminate it from the bulk population.

A word on this clonotype: The antigen remains undetermined.

TCRdb reprocessed the 5' RACE reads via MiXCR and lists one record per CDR3 protein. The sample includes approximately 600,000 distinct CDR3 sequences, approximately 13% of them seen just once. The CDR3 loop spans 14 amino acids. Per germline, CDR1 SGHVS and CDR2 FNYEAQ. V was clipped by 3 bases and J by 2 bases; unmatched bases: 3. The sequence was collected from a man aged 25 to 40 who received the YFV17D yellow fever vaccine. This chain uses TRBV7-6 with TRBJ2-7; 8 nucleotides line up with TRBD1. The source was PBMCs, collected on the day of the yellow fever booster vaccination. The CDR3 DNA reads TGTGCCAGCAGCTTTCGGACAGGGCCCTACGAGCAGTACTTC. This translates into CASSFRTGPYEQYF.